The rows below give T cell receptor beta chains drawn from one sample of a study of cytotoxic CD8 clonotypes in ibrutinib-treated CLL. Repertoires were generated with immunoSEQ multiplex PCR, while TCRdb's copy carries only in-frame clones and drops some. The sample includes 130,000 to 150,000 clones, approximately 81% of them seen just once. The specimen was PBMCs, collected after 12 months of ibrutinib treatment. The receptors stem from a human donor with chronic lymphocytic leukemia. CDR3s include the opening cysteine and the closing phenylalanine or tryptophan. D genes are given only for firm matches. The listing skips clone size in some rows; elsewhere it reads once, few, many or a size class.

j_gene	v_gene	abundance	len	d_gene	CDR3aa	CDR3nt
TRBJ2-1	TRBV29-1	.	16	TRBD1	CSVSGTGTLIYNEQFF	TGCAGCGTTTCCGGGACAGGGACTTTAATCTACAATGAGCAGTTCTTC
TRBJ2-1	TRBV4-3	.	16	TRBD2	CASSRRSGGDYNEQFF	TGCGCCAGCAGCCGGCGAAGCGGGGGAGACTACAATGAGCAGTTCTTC
TRBJ2-7	TRBV11-2	.	11	.	CASSLVVEQYF	TGTGCCAGCAGCTTAGTGGTAGAGCAGTACTTC
TRBJ2-7	TRBV28	.	15	TRBD1	CASSLPGQGNHEQYF	TGTGCCAGCAGTTTGCCGGGACAGGGCAATCACGAGCAGTACTTC
TRBJ2-3	TRBV6-1	.	18	.	CASSEFVWSGTSTDTQYF	TGTGCCAGCAGTGAATTTGTCTGGAGCGGAACTAGCACAGATACGCAGTATTTT
TRBJ2-1	TRBV5-1	.	13	TRBD2	CASRLAGGDEQFF	TGCGCCAGCCGACTAGCGGGAGGGGATGAGCAGTTCTTC
TRBJ2-3	TRBV5-4	.	15	TRBD1	CASSPGQGTTDTQYF	TGTGCCAGCAGCCCCGGACAGGGGACTACAGATACGCAGTATTTT
TRBJ2-7	TRBV27	.	13	.	CASSFQGGYEQYF	TGTGCCAGCAGTTTCCAGGGGGGCTACGAGCAGTACTTC
TRBJ2-3	TRBV6-4	.	15	TRBD2	CASSDRLAGADTQYF	TGTGCCAGCAGTGACCGACTAGCGGGAGCAGATACGCAGTATTTT
TRBJ1-2	TRBV7-2	once	12	.	CASSLEGWGYTF	TGTGCCAGCAGCTTAGAAGGTTGGGGCTACACCTTC
TRBJ1-2	TRBV30	.	14	.	CAWTMGRGFYGYTF	TGTGCCTGGACCATGGGGCGGGGGTTCTATGGCTACACCTTC
TRBJ1-1	TRBV6-1	.	14	.	CASSSTGIWTEAFF	TGTGCCAGCAGTTCCACAGGGATATGGACTGAAGCTTTCTTT
TRBJ2-1	TRBV4-3	.	16	TRBD1	CASSQEWDSGSKEQFF	TGCGCCAGCAGCCAAGAATGGGACAGTGGTTCTAAGGAGCAGTTCTTC
TRBJ1-5	TRBV6-1	.	15	TRBD1	CASSAGTGTNQPQHF	TGTGCCAGCAGTGCCGGGACAGGGACCAATCAGCCCCAGCATTTT
TRBJ2-5	TRBV15	.	13	.	CATSRDRFETQYF	TGTGCCACCAGCAGAGATCGTTTTGAGACCCAGTACTTC
TRBJ1-2	TRBV4-2	.	16	.	CASSHNTRGVNYGYTF	TGTGCCAGCAGCCATAACACAAGGGGCGTTAACTATGGCTACACCTTC
TRBJ2-5	TRBV15	.	15	TRBD1	CATSGDRGFRETQYF	TGTGCCACCAGCGGAGACAGGGGATTCCGGGAGACCCAGTACTTC
TRBJ1-2	TRBV2	many	14	.	CASRVEGAGYGYTF	TGTGCCAGCAGGGTAGAAGGGGCCGGATATGGCTACACCTTC
TRBJ2-7	TRBV7-8	.	13	TRBD2	CASSPQTSVEVRF	TGTGCCAGCAGCCCCCAGACTAGCGTGGAGGTTCGCTTC
TRBJ2-5	TRBV10-3	.	14	.	CAISESQGQETQYF	TGTGCCATCAGTGAGTCCCAGGGTCAAGAGACCCAGTACTTC
TRBJ1-5	TRBV9	.	16	TRBD1	CASSPTGTGTNQPQHF	TGTGCCAGCAGCCCTACCGGGACAGGGACCAATCAGCCCCAGCATTTT
TRBJ2-7	TRBV5-1	.	11	.	CASSPGYEQYF	TGCGCCAGCAGCCCAGGCTACGAGCAGTACTTC
TRBJ2-5	TRBV5-1	.	16	TRBD2	CASSPIAGRAWETQYF	TGCGCCAGCAGCCCGATAGCGGGGAGGGCCTGGGAGACCCAGTACTTC
TRBJ2-3	TRBV5-4	.	14	.	CASSLSSWSDTQYF	TGTGCCAGCAGCTTGTCTAGTTGGTCAGATACGCAGTATTTT
TRBJ1-2	TRBV28	.	10	.	CASGWNGYTF	TGTGCCAGCGGATGGAATGGCTACACCTTC
TRBJ2-3	TRBV9	.	14	.	CASSVAFSPDTQYF	TGTGCCAGCAGCGTAGCGTTTTCCCCAGATACGCAGTATTTT
TRBJ2-6	TRBV11-2	.	16	.	CASSPPGIFGANVLTF	TGTGCCAGCAGCCCTCCCGGGATTTTTGGGGCCAACGTCCTGACTTTC
TRBJ2-3	TRBV6-5	.	14	.	CASTNRDFGDTQYF	TGTGCCAGCACCAACCGGGACTTCGGAGATACGCAGTATTTT
TRBJ2-4	TRBV4-1	once	18	TRBD2	CASSQDRLAEVAKNIQYF	TGCGCCAGCAGCCAAGATAGGCTAGCGGAAGTAGCCAAAAACATTCAGTACTTC
TRBJ2-4	TRBV15	few	16	.	CATSRAFAETKNIQYF	TGTGCCACCAGCAGAGCCTTTGCGGAAACCAAAAACATTCAGTACTTC
TRBJ2-2	TRBV19	.	14	.	CASSITGNTGELFF	TGTGCCAGTAGTATTACAGGGAACACCGGGGAGCTGTTTTTT
TRBJ2-1	TRBV7-9	.	13	.	CASSLYRENEQFF	TGTGCCAGCAGCTTATACAGGGAAAATGAGCAGTTCTTC
TRBJ1-2	TRBV5-1	.	14	.	CASSSTGGGYGYTF	TGCGCCAGCAGCTCGACAGGAGGAGGGTATGGCTACACCTTC